This T cell receptor (beta chain) came from a study of cytomegalovirus exposure and HLA in healthy donors (dated by TCRdb to about 2017). As for the study more broadly: An earlier analysis of some 550 of the donors reported roughly 270 Gb of sequence data and roughly 110 million unique TCR beta sequences from 150 million to 200 million T cells. About 280 gigabases of sequencing data and around 80 million unique TCR sequences made up an early release that covered 500 to 650 HLA-typed donors. The genetic ancestry cluster associated with self-reported Caucasian donors included 65% to 90% of the roughly 360 genotyped donors. The study aimed to test whether cataloging public T cell receptors could reveal signatures of past pathogen exposure. The study profiled the T cell repertoires of hundreds of subjects by immunosequencing and related them to cytomegalovirus serostatus. Besides the first cohort of roughly 700 subjects, a separate validation cohort made up of about 120 different subjects was used. High-throughput TCR immunosequencing, statistical association of individual TCRs with disease status, and machine learning were combined to predict cytomegalovirus infection status. In a later analysis, previously published TCR beta repertoires from about 670 donors were re-analyzed and high-resolution HLA genotyping was added so that TCR occurrence patterns could be studied. In the later analysis, no new phenotypic data were used to find candidate immune exposures; instead, reliance was placed on TCR beta sequences and their occurrence across donors. An earlier analysis of fewer than 750 of the donors used high-throughput TCR beta sequencing to judge whether each TCR beta V gene segment behaved as functional or pseudogenic. Donor age, sex, ethnicity and CMV serostatus were compiled together with the repertoire data. A later genetic analysis took genome-wide SNP genotypes for about 65% of the 666 donors and used that subset as a discovery cohort. All discovery cohort repertoires had been generated on a single sequencing platform. HLA typing included class I and class II loci at four-digit resolution. The number of typed donors differed by locus: roughly 629-640 for A, B, C, DRB1 and DQB1; some 500 for DQA1; 606 for DPA1; and 400 to 480 for DPB1. Roughly 5 DR-DQ haplotypes were treated as single units for association and clustering because of strong linkage in the cohort. On average, approximately 250,000 unique TCR beta nucleotide sequences were sequenced per donor among some 420 genotyped donors of the cohort, with roughly 19% of those sequences being non-productive.

The junction shows trimming of 5 bases on V and 4 bases on J, and the gene matches do not reach 16 bases of it. The CDR3 numbers 18 residues from cysteine through phenylalanine. The only DNA kept is the CDR3, 54 bases in frame from the first base. The germline V gene sets CDR1 to MGHRA and CDR2 to YSYEKL. The protocol used for the library was the immunoSEQ multiplex PCR assay. The multiplex PCR relied on a mix of 60 forward primers for TCR Vbeta segments and 13 reverse primers for TCR Jbeta segments. The CDR3 region of rearranged TCR beta genes was amplified from genomic DNA by a multiplex PCR assay. Amplified TCR beta libraries were sequenced as 87-base-pair reads on the Illumina HiSeq System. Turning to the authors' computational methods: In a later analysis, about 80 million unique TCR beta chains were counted across the roughly 610 repertoires, and approximately 11 million of these chains were shared by at least two donors. To remove PCR and sequencing errors, raw reads were error-corrected and collapsed into unique sequences using a nearest-neighbor algorithm that merged closely related sequences. CDR3 sequences were aligned to IMGT reference sequences to assign V, D and J gene segments. For a sequence to be retained, a match of at least six nucleotides was required to both a V gene segment and a J gene segment. A rearrangement counted as productive if the CDR3 had no stop codons and remained in frame with V and J, and every other rearrangement counted as non-productive. Following IMGT convention, CDR3 was defined as the stretch from the second conserved V-encoded cysteine to the conserved J-encoded phenylalanine. The earlier analysis of 550 to 650 of the donors excluded any sequence lacking an unambiguous match to a single V gene segment. An earlier analysis of a few hundred of the donors called V segments functional above 56.7% productive rearrangements and segregating when the between-donor standard deviation exceeded 5%. A statistical classification framework was built to diagnose cytomegalovirus status from the catalog of TCR beta chain sequences. In a later analysis, V and J genes were assigned by comparing TCR nucleotide sequences against IMGT/GENE-DB human TR gene sequences. In a later analysis, CDR3 sequences and most-parsimonious VDJ recombination scenarios were assigned using the TCRdist pipeline. A later analysis defined each TCR beta chain by its CDR3 amino acid sequence plus V-gene family, and excluded reads lacking a unique V-gene family. In a later analysis, 500 to 700 highly shared, low-generation-probability nucleotide sequences were removed to address suspected cross-contamination and a sequencing artifact. In a later analysis, a clonal expansion index for each public chain was calculated from normalized within-repertoire ranks of inferred template counts. In a later analysis, generation probabilities were computed with a VDJ recombination model fitted to out-of-frame rearrangements, and the resulting probabilities were checked against IGoR. In a later analysis, hypergeometric tests were used to score TCR-TCR, TCR-HLA and TCR-CMV co-occurrence, with a repertoire-size bias correction applied to TCR pairs. In a later analysis, false discovery rates were estimated by permuting HLA or CMV assignments 20 times. In a later analysis, co-occurring TCRs were grouped using DBSCAN, and TCRdist sequence similarity was added for clustering within HLA-allele-positive subsets. Repertoires with fewer than 30,000 or more than 120,000 public chains, plus five repertoires with anomalous nucleotide sharing, were excluded from co-occurrence clustering. The clones in this table, taken by TCRdb from immuneACCESS, are in-frame only. Not every clone is retained; where verified, under half of the shortfall comes from an unresolved V gene, and the cause of the rest is unknown. V, J and clone size derive from that table, while D and trimming were established from the DNA sequence. Counted in this sample were around 120,000 clones; about 68% of them appeared once. 11% of the sample comes from the top ten.

About this clone itself: Its antigen is not yet known. Per-base quality was not reported, and no clone a single base away is much larger than it.

The research as a whole found: The classifier was reported to diagnose cytomegalovirus status with high specificity and sensitivity in both the original cohort and the validation cohort. In a later genetic analysis, a missense DCLRE1C variant was associated with V-gene and J-gene trimming of TCR beta chains, and the association was replicated in an independent cohort. In vitro tests confirmed that a few of the cytomegalovirus-associated TCR beta chains recognize cytomegalovirus antigens. Because HLA typing was missing for some donors at each locus, association tests included only the typed subset. A later genetic analysis reported fewer N-insertions in productive TCRs among donors in an Asian-associated ancestry cluster than the roughly 700-donor mean. Compared with equally common non-associated chains, HLA-associated TCR beta chains in a later analysis were more clonally expanded and had lower generation probabilities. The cohort was sequenced for TCR beta chains only, and without alpha or paired-chain data the features that could be detected were limited. Correlated functional status among segregating V segments might reflect linkage disequilibrium, but an unknown experimental factor could not be ruled out. Because counts were too low, approximately 15 rarely observed V segments, including chromosome 9 orphons, were excluded from the earlier analysis of under 650 of the donors. In an earlier analysis of approximately 590 of the donors, most TCR beta V segments appeared in productive rearrangements about 87% or about 30% of the time, broadly matching IMGT annotations. A later analysis reported that several top co-occurrence clusters appeared linked to parvovirus B19, influenza, CMV and Epstein-Barr virus. Strong co-occurrence of HLA alleles, especially DR and DQ, made assigning TCR associations to individual alleles difficult. A later analysis found that most CMV-associated TCR beta chains appeared HLA-restricted, with HLA associations seemingly driven largely by CMV exposure. In a later analysis, the rate of TCR association differed among HLA loci, with DRB1 alleles having the most associated TCRs and HLA-C alleles having the fewest. Specific HLA alleles were associated with 15,000 to 20,000 TCR beta sequences at a false discovery rate of 0.05 in a later analysis. A further reported finding was that TCR beta sequences accurately predicted the HLA-A and HLA-B alleles for most subjects in the first cohort. According to the authors, the approach could potentially be generalized to other disease states and immunological phenotypes. The sequencing pipeline was judged likely to have produced a cluster of highly shared sequence variants as a technical artifact. Most TCR sequences were seen in very few donors, while some public TCRs were found in many individuals. The study listed 150 to 200 TCR beta chains as associated with cytomegalovirus. Because the 87-base-pair reads could not distinguish some IMGT-functional V segments, including TRBV6-2 and TRBV6-3, those segments were excluded. The presence/absence analyses assumed that sequencing depth was roughly uniform across donors, and that assumption may not be true. For the cohort, immune exposure information was limited to CMV serostatus.

The cohort was made up of approximately 700 healthy bone marrow donors. At the time of sampling, all cohort members were nominally healthy, though unrecorded immune exposures were likely present. The donor was CMV seropositive and was included in the group of 250 to 300 seropositive cohort members. Each donor provided a peripheral blood sample, and peripheral blood mononuclear cells were used for TCR beta sequencing. The Qiagen DNeasy Blood Extraction Kit was used to extract genomic DNA from the blood cell samples. This receptor was obtained from a woman in her forties or fifties in good health and CMV-seropositive. This chain joins TRBV4-1 to TRBJ2-3; 9 junctional bases match TRBD2. Sequenced material: PBMCs. CDR3 reads: CASSSYGPGGGAADTQYF. The nucleotides read TGCGCCAGCAGCTCATATGGCCCTGGCGGGGGGGCGGCAGATACGCAGTATTTT.